These 5 T cell receptor beta chains originate from one sample sequenced in a study of early T cells in non-severe SARS-CoV-2 infection. TCRdb fed the 5' RACE reads into MiXCR, producing one record per CDR3 protein. This table has fewer than 35,000 distinct CDR3 sequences, around 5.3% appearing once. Sequenced material: whole blood. The receptors were gathered from an adult who was a healthcare worker with PCR-confirmed SARS-CoV-2 infection or an uninfected control (not recorded which).

In this sample, this clonotype turned up many times. The chain joins TRBV20-1 to TRBJ2-1, with 7 bases aligning to TRBD2. The CDR3 spans 14 residues. The germline V gene has CDR1 DFQATT and CDR2 SNEGSKA (reference sequence). J was trimmed by 5 bases and V by 3 bases; bases with no gene match: 7. The DNA for the CDR3 is TGCAGTGCTAGCGAGCGGGACTATCACAATGAGCAGTTCTTC. It specifies CSASERDYHNEQFF.

In this sample, this clonotype turned up many times. V and J are TRBV20-1 and TRBJ2-2; 8 bases match TRBD1. Unmatched junction bases numbered 9, after V lost 5 bases and J lost 4 bases. Germline V gene sequence: CDR1 DFQATT, CDR2 SNEGSKA (reference sequence). The CDR3 runs 15 residues. CDR3: CSAPFRGRGTGELFF. CDR3 bases: TGCAGTGCTCCTTTCAGGGGGCGAGGCACCGGGGAGCTGTTTTTT.

This clonotype was counted ten times or more. The rearrangement links TRBV20-1 to TRBJ2-1, with D hard to call. The V end lost 5 bases, the J end lost 2 bases, and 16 bases lay between the germline ends. Per the germline V gene, CDR1 is DFQATT and CDR2 is SNEGSKA (reference sequence). The CDR3 is 15 residues long. The CDR3 region is CSASPVGPTYNEQFF. In DNA form, the CDR3 reads TGCAGTGCTTCCCCCGTCGGCCCCACCTACAATGAGCAGTTCTTC.

This clonotype appeared many times. The chain recombines TRBV11-2 with TRBJ2-7; D ambiguous. V was clipped by 5 bases and J by 10 bases, with 12 bases between them. The CDR3 consists of 11 residues. Germline V gene data show CDR1 as SGHAT and CDR2 as FQNNGV. The CDR3 nucleotides read TGTGCCAGCAGCGCCGCCGCAGAACAGTACTTC. The encoded protein is CASSAAAEQYF.

This clonotype occurred many times. V is TRBV24-1 and J is TRBJ2-1; TRBD2 agrees at 8 bases. The junction had 4 bases not matched to a gene; V was cut back by 4 bases and J by 3 bases. The CDR3 has 15 amino acids. Germline CDR1 is KGHDR and CDR2 is SFDVKD. This CDR3 reads CATSEAGVGYNEQFF. CDR3 DNA: TGTGCCACCAGTGAAGCGGGAGTAGGCTACAATGAGCAGTTCTTC.